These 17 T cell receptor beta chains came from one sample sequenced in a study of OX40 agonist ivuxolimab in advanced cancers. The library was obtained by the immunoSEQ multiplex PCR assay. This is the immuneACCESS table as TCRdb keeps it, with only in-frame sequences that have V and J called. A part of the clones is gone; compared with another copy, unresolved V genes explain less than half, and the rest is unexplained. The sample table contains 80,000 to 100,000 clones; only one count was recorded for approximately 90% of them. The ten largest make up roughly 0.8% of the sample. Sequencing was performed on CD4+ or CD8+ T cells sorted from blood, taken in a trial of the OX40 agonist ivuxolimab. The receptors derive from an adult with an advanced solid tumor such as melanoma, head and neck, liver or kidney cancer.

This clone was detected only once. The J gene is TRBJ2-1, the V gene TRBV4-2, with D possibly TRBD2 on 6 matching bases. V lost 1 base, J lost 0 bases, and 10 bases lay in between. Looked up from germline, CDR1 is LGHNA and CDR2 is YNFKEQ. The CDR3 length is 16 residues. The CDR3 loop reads CASSQGLGSSYNEQFF. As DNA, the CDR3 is TGTGCCAGCAGCCAAGGACTAGGGAGCTCCTACAATGAGCAGTTCTTC.

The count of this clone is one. The CDR3 is CASSPQGEQFF. DNA of the CDR3: TGTGCCAGCAGCCCCCAAGGTGAGCAGTTCTTC. The genes are TRBV7-9 and TRBJ2-1; D is unresolved. Trimming took 5 bases from V and 9 from J, leaving 8 bases between them. Germline V gene lookup returns CDR1 SEHNR and CDR2 FQNEAQ (reference sequence). This CDR3 spans 11 amino acids.

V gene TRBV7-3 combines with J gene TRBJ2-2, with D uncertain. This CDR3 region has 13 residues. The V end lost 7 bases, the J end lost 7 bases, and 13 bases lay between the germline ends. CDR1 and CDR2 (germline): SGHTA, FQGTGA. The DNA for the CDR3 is TGTGCCAGCAAATCCCGTGGGGACGGGGAGCTGTTTTTT. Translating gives CASKSRGDGELFF.

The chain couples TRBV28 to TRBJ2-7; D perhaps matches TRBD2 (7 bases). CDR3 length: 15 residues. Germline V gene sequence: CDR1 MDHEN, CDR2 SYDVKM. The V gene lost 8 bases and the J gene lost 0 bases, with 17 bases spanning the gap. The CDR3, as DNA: TGTGCCAGCGTTCTAGGGGGGGGCCCCTCCTACGAGCAGTACTTC. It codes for CASVLGGGPSYEQYF. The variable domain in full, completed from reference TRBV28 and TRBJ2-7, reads DVKVTQSSRYLVKRTGEKVFLECVQDMDHENMFWYRQDPGLGLRLIYFSYDVKMKEKGDIPEGYSVSREKKERFSLILESASTNQTSMYLCASVLGGGPSYEQYFGPGTRLTVT.

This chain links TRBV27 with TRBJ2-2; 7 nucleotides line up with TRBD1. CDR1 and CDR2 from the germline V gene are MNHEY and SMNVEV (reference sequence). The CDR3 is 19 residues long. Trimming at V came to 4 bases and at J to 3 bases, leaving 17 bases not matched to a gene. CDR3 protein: CASSSIPGQRERDTGELFF. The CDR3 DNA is TGTGCCAGCAGTTCAATACCGGGACAGAGGGAACGGGACACCGGGGAGCTGTTTTTT.

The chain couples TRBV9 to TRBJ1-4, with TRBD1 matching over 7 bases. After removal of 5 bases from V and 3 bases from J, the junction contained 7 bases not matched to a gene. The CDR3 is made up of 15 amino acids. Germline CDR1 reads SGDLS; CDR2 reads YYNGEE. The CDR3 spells CASSAGTAANEKLFF. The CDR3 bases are TGTGCCAGCAGTGCGGGGACAGCGGCTAATGAAAAACTGTTTTTT.

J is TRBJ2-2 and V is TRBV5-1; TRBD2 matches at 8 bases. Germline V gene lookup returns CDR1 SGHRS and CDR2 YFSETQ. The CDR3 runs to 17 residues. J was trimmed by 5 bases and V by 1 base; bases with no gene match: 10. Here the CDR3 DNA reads TGCGCCAGCAGCTTGTTTTCCAGCGGGGGCTCAACCGGGGAGCTGTTTTTT. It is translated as CASSLFSSGGSTGELFF.

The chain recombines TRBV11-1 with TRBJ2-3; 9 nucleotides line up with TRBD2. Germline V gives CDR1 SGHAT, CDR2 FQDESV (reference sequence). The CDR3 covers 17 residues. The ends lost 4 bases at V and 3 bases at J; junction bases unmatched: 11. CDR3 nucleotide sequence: TGTGCCAGCAGCTCTAGTGGTCGGCGGGGGGGGACAGATACGCAGTATTTT. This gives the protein CASSSSGRRGGTDTQYF.

CDR3 DNA sequence: TGTGCCAGCAGCTTTTCTAGCACAGATACGCAGTATTTT. Protein product: CASSFSSTDTQYF. The chain employs TRBV5-4 and TRBJ2-3; D remains unclear. Germline CDR1 and CDR2: SGHNT and YYREEE (reference sequence). The CDR3 sequence is 13 residues long. V was cut by 2 bases and J by 0 bases, with 4 bases left in between. Together with reference TRBV5-4 and TRBJ2-3, the CDR3 gives the full variable domain: ETGVTQSPTHLIKTRGQQVTLRCSSQSGHNTVSWYQQALGQGPQFIFQYYREEENGRGNFPPRFSGLQFPNYSSELNVNALELDDSALYLCASSFSSTDTQYFGPGTRLTVL.

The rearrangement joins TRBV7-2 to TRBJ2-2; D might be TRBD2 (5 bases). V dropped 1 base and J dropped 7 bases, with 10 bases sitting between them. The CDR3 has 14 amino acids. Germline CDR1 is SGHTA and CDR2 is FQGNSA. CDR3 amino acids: CASSLDRGHGELFF. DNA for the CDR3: TGTGCCAGCAGCTTAGACCGCGGGCACGGGGAGCTGTTTTTT.

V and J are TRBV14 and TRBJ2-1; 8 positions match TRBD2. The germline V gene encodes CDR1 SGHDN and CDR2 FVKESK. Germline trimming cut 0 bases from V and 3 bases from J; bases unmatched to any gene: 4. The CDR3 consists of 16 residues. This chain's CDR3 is CASSQDIAGRYNEQFF. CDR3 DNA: TGTGCCAGCAGCCAAGATATAGCGGGGCGCTACAATGAGCAGTTCTTC.

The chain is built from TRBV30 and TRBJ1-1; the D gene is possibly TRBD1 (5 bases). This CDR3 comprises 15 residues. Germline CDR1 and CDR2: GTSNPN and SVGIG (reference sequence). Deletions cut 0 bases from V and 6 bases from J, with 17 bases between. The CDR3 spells CAWSVGNTGRAEAFF. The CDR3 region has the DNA TGTGCCTGGAGTGTCGGGAATACAGGTAGGGCTGAAGCTTTCTTT. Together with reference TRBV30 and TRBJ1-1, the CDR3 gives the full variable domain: SQTIHQWPATLVQPVGSPLSLECTVEGTSNPNLYWYRQAAGRGLQLLFYSVGIGQISSEVPQNLSASRPQDRQFILSSKKLLLSDSGFYLCAWSVGNTGRAEAFFGQGTRLTVV.

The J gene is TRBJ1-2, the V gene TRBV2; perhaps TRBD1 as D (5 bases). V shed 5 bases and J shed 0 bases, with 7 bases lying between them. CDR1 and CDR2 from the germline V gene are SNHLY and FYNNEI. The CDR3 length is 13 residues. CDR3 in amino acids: CASSSGPNYGYTF. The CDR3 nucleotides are TGTGCCAGCAGTTCGGGGCCTAACTATGGCTACACCTTC.

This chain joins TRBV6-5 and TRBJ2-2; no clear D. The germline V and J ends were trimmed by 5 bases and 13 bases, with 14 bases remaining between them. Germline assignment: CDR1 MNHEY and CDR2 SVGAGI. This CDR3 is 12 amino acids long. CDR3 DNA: TGTGCCAGCAGTCTAGACGGTGGTGTGCTGTTTTTT. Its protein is CASSLDGGVLFF.

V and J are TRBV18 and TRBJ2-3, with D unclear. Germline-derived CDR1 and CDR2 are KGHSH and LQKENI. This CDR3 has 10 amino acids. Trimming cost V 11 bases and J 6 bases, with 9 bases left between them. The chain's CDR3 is CASSSDTQYF. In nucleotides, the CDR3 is TGTGCCTCGAGTAGCGATACGCAGTATTTT. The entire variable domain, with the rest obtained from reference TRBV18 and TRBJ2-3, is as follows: NAGVMQNPRHLVRRRGQEARLRCSPMKGHSHVYWYRQLPEEGLKFMVYLQKENIIDESGMPKERFSAEFPKEGPSILRIQQVVRGDSAAYFCASSSDTQYFGPGTRLTVL.

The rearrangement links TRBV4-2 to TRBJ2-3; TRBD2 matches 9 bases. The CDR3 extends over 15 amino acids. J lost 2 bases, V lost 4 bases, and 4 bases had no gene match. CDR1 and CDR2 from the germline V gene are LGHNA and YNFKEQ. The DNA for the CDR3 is TGTGCCAGCAGCCGCGGGGGGGGTACCACAGATACGCAGTATTTT. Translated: CASSRGGGTTDTQYF.

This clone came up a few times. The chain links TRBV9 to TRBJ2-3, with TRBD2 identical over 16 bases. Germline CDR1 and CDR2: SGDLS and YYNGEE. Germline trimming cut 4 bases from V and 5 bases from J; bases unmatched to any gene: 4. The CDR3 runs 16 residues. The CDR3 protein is CASSMGLAGGQDTQYF. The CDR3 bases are TGTGCCAGCAGCATGGGACTAGCGGGGGGGCAAGATACGCAGTATTTT.